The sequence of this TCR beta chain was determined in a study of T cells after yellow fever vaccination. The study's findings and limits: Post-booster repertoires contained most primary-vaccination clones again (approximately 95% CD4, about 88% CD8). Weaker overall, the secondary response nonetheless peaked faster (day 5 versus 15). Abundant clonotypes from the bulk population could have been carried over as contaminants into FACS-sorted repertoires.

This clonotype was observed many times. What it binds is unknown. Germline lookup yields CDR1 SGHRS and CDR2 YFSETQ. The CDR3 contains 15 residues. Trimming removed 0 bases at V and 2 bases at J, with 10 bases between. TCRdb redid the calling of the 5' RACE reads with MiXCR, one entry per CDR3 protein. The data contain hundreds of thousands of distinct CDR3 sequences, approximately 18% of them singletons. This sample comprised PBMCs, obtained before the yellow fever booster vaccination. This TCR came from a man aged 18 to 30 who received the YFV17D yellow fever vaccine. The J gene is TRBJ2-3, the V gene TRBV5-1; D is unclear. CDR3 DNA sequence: TGCGCCAGCAGCTTGGAATCCAGGCCCACAGATACGCAGTATTTT. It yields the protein CASSLESRPTDTQYF.